This TCR beta chain was obtained from a study of response to subunit inactivated influenza vaccine. Study outcomes and limitations: Few additional T cells are recruited per seasonal influenza vaccination, authors suggested.

TCRdb independently ran MiXCR on the RT-PCR reads; one entry per CDR3 protein. The repertoire holds around 530,000 distinct CDR3 sequences, with 16% as singletons. Notes on this clonotype: Its antigen is undetermined. A read error may account for a junction end that differs from germline.

Germline values: CDR1 SEHNR, CDR2 FQNEAQ (reference sequence). The CDR3 sequence is 10 residues long. Sequenced material: CD4+ T cells sorted from PBMCs, taken roughly 24 months after vaccination. The genes are TRBV7-9 and TRBJ2-3; D gene unclear. The clonotype originates from a man between 50 and 69 years old who received an inactivated influenza vaccine. The CDR3 nucleotides read TGTGCCAGCCGAATAGATACGGAGTATTTT. Its translation is CASRIDTEYF.